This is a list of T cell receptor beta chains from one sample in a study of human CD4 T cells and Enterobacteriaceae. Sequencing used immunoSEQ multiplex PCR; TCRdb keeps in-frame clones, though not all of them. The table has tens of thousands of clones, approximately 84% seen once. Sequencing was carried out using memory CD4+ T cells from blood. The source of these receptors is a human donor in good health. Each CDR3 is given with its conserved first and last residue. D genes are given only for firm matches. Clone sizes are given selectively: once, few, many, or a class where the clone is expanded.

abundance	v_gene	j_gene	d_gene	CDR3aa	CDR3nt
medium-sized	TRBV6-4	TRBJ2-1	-	CASSDGGGGNEQFF	TGTGCCAGCAGTGACGGGGGAGGGGGCAATGAGCAGTTCTTC
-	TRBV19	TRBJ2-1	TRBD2	CASSMKGLAGVRAYNEQFF	TGTGCCAGTAGTATGAAGGGACTAGCGGGAGTCCGCGCCTACAATGAGCAGTTCTTC
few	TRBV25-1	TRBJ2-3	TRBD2	CASEELGAGADTQYF	TGTGCCAGCGAAGAACTCGGGGCGGGGGCAGATACGCAGTATTTT
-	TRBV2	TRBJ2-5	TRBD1	CASSEWLAGGETQYF	TGTGCCAGCAGTGAATGGTTGGCAGGGGGAGAGACCCAGTACTTC
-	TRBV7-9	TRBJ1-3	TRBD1	CASSVRQGQENTIYF	TGTGCCAGCAGCGTAAGACAGGGACAAGAAAACACCATATATTTT
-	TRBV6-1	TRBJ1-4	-	CASSSGGGHGQKLFF	TGTGCCAGCAGTTCGGGGGGGGGACACGGCCAAAAACTGTTTTTT
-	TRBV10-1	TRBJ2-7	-	CASNGSGSESYEQYF	TGCGCCAGCAACGGCTCAGGGTCTGAATCCTACGAGCAGTACTTC
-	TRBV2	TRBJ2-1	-	CASSDSRSGAGYNEQFF	TGTGCCAGCAGTGACTCGCGTTCGGGAGCCGGCTACAATGAGCAGTTCTTC
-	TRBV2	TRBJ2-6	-	CASMREALPNVLTF	TGTGCCAGCATGAGGGAAGCCCTCCCCAACGTCCTGACTTTC
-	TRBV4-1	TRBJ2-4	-	CASSQNPGGRGLAKNIQYF	TGCGCCAGCAGCCAGAACCCAGGGGGGAGGGGGTTAGCCAAAAACATTCAGTACTTC
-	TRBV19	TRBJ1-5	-	CASSPDYNQPQHF	TGTGCCAGTAGCCCGGATTACAATCAGCCCCAGCATTTT
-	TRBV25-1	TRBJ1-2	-	CASRTSDSAGYTF	TGTGCCAGCAGGACTTCAGACAGTGCCGGCTACACCTTC
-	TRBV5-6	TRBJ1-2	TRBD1	CASSLDTGGSYGYTF	TGTGCCAGCAGCCTAGATACAGGGGGCTCCTATGGCTACACCTTC